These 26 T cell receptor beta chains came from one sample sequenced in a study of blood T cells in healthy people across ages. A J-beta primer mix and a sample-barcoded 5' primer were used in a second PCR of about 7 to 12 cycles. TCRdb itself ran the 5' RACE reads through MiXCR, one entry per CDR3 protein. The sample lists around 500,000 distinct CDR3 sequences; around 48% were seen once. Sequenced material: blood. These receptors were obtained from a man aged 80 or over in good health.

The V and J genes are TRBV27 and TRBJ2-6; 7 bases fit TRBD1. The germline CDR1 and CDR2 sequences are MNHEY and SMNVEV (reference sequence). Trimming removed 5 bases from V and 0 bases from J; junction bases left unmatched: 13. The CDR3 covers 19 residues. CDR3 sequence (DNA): TGTGCCAGCAGTCCAGCCCCCAGGGGGACCTACTCTGGGGCCAACGTCCTGACTTTC. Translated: CASSPAPRGTYSGANVLTF.

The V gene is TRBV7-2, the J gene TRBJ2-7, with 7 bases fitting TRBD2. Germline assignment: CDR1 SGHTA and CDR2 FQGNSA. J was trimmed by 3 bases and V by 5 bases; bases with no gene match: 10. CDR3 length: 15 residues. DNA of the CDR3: TGTGCCAGCAGCCCAACCGGGACTACATTCTACGAGCAGTACTTC. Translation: CASSPTGTTFYEQYF.

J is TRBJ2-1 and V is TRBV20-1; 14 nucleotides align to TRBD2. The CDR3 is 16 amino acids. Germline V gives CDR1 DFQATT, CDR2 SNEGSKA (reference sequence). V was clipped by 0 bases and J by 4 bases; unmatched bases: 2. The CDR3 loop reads CSARDRLAGGYNEQFF. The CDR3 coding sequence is TGCAGTGCTAGAGATCGACTAGCGGGAGGGTACAATGAGCAGTTCTTC.

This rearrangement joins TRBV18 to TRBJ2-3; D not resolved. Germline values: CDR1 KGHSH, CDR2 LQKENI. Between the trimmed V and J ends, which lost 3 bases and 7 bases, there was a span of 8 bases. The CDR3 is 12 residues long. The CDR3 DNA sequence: TGTGCCAGCTCACCTCTACTGAATACGCAGTATTTT. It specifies CASSPLLNTQYF.

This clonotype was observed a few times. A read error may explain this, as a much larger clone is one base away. CDR3 protein: CASSVGGVAGEAFF. The CDR3 bases are TGCGCCAGCAGCGTGGGTGGGGTTGCCGGCGAAGCTTTCTTT. The chain uses TRBV5-1 and TRBJ1-1; D is unclear. V lost 4 bases and J lost 8, with 18 bases in between. The CDR3 is 14 residues long. From germline, CDR1 is SGHRS and CDR2 YFSETQ.

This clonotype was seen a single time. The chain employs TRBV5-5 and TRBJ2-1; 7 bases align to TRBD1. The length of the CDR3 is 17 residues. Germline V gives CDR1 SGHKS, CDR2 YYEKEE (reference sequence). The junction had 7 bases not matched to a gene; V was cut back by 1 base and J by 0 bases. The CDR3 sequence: CASSLWGTASSYNEQFF. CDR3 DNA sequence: TGTGCCAGCAGCTTGTGGGGGACAGCTAGCTCCTACAATGAGCAGTTCTTC.

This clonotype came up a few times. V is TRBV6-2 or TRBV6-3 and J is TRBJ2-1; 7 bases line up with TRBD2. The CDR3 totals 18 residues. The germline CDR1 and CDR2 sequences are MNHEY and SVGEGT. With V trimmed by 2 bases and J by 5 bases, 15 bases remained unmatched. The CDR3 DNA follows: TGTGCCAGCAGTTACGCTCGGGAGGACCCAGAGAGAAACAATGAGCAGTTCTTC. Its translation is CASSYAREDPERNNEQFF.

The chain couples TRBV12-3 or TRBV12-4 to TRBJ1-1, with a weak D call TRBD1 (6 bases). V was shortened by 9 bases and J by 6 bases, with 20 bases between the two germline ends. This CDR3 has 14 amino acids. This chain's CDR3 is CASTTTGRVPEAFF. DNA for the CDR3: TGTGCCAGTACTACCACAGGGCGTGTGCCTGAAGCTTTCTTT.

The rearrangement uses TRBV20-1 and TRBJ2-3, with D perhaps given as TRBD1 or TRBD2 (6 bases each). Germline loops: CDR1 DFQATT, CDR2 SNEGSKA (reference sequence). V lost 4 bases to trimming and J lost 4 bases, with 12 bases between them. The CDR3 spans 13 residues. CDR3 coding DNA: TGCAGTGCTATGAGGGGGGTCGCAGATACGCAGTATTTT. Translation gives CSAMRGVADTQYF.

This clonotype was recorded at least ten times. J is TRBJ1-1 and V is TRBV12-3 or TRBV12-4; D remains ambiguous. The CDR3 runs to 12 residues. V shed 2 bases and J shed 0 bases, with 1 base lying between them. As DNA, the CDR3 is TGTGCCAGCAGTTTACTGAACACTGAAGCTTTCTTT. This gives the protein CASSLLNTEAFF.

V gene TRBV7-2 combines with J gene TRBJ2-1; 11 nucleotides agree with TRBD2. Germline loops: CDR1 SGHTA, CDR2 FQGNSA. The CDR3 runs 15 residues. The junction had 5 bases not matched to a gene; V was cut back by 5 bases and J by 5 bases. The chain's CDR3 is CASSDSSGRDNEQFF. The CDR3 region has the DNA TGTGCCAGCAGCGACAGTAGCGGGAGGGACAATGAGCAGTTCTTC.

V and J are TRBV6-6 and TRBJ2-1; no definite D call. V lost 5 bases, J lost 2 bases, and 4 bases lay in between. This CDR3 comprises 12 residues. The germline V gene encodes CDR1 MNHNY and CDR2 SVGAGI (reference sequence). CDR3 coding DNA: TGTGCCAGCAGTACACCCTACAATGAGCAGTTCTTC. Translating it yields CASSTPYNEQFF.

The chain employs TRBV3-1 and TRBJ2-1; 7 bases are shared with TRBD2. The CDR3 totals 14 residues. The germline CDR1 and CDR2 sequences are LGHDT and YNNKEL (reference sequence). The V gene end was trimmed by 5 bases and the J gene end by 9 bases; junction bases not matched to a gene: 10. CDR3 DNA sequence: TGTGCCAGCAGCGCCGGACTAGGTATTGCTGAGCAGTTCTTC. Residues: CASSAGLGIAEQFF.

The CDR3 reads CASRKGGSSNQPQHF. CDR3 DNA: TGTGCCAGCAGAAAAGGGGGCTCTAGCAATCAGCCCCAGCATTTT. The chain joins TRBV28 to TRBJ1-5; 7 bases agree with TRBD1. The germline gives CDR1 MDHEN, CDR2 SYDVKM. This CDR3 is 15 amino acids long. Unmatched junction bases numbered 5, after V lost 6 bases and J lost 0 bases. The variable domain in full, completed from reference TRBV28 and TRBJ1-5, reads DVKVTQSSRYLVKRTGEKVFLECVQDMDHENMFWYRQDPGLGLRLIYFSYDVKMKEKGDIPEGYSVSREKKERFSLILESASTNQTSMYLCASRKGGSSNQPQHFGDGTRLSIL.

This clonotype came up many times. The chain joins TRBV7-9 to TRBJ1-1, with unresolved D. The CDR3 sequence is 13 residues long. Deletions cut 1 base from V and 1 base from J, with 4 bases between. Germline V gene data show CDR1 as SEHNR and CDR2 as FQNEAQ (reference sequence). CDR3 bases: TGTGCCAGCAGCTTAGAGGGGAACACTGAAGCTTTCTTT. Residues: CASSLEGNTEAFF.

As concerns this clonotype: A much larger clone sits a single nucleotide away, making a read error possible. The DNA for the CDR3 is TGTGCCAGCAGCTCCCCCCAGGGGAGCGAGCAGTACTTC. Amino acids: CASSSPQGSEQYF. This sequence joins TRBV7-9 and TRBJ2-7; possible D gene TRBD1, 6 bases. Germline values: CDR1 SEHNR, CDR2 FQNEAQ (reference sequence). The CDR3 is made up of 13 amino acids. Trimming took off 4 bases at V and 6 bases at J, with 13 bases between the two ends.

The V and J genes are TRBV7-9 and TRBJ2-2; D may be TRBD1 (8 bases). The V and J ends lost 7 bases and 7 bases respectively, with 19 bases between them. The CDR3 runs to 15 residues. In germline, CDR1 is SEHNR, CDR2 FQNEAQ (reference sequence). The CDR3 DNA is TGTGCCAGCATCAATTCCGGGGGGACAGGCGGGGAGCTGTTTTTT. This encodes CASINSGGTGGELFF.

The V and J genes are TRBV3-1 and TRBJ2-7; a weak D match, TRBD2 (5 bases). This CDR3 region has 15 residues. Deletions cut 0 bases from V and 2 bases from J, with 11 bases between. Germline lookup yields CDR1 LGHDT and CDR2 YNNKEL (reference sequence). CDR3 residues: CASSQDLGVPYEQYF. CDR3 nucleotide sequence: TGTGCCAGCAGCCAAGATCTCGGGGTCCCCTACGAGCAGTACTTC.

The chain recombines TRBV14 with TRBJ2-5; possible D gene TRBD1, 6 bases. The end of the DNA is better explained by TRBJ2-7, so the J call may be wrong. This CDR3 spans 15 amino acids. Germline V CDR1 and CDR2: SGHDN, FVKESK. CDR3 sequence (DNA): TGTGCCAGCAGCCCAAACAGGGTCCAGTACTACGAGCAGTACTTC. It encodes CASSPNRVQYYEQYF.

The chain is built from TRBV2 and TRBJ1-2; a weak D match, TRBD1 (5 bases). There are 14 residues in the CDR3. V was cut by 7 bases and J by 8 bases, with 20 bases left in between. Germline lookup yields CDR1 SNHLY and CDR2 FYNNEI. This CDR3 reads CASTQQEGLGGYTF. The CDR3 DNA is TGTGCCAGCACCCAACAGGAGGGATTGGGGGGCTACACCTTC.

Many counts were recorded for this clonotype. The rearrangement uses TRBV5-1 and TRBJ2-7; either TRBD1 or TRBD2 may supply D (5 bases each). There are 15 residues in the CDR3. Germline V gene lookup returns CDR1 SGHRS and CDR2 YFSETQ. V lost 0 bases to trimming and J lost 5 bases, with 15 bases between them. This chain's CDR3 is CASSLAGTPGDEQYF. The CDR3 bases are TGCGCCAGCAGCTTGGCCGGGACCCCTGGGGACGAGCAGTACTTC.

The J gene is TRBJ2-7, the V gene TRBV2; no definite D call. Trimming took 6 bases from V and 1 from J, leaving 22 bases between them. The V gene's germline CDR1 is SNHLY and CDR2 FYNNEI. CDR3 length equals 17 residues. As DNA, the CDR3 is TGTGCCAGCAGATTAGCTGGAGTAGGATTGGGGTCCTACGAGCAGTACTTC. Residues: CASRLAGVGLGSYEQYF.

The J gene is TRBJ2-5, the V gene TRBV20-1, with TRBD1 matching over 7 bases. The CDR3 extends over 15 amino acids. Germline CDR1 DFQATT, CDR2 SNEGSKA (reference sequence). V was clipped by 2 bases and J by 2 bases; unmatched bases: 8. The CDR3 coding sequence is TGCAGTGCTAGACGCTCGGGACAGATACAAGAGACCCAGTACTTC. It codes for CSARRSGQIQETQYF.

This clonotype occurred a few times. Here the CDR3 reads CASRKNSGAETQYF. For the CDR3, the DNA is TGCGCCAGCAGAAAAAACTCCGGGGCAGAGACCCAGTACTTC. The chain joins TRBV4-3 to TRBJ2-5; D could derive from TRBD1 or TRBD2 (5 bases each). The CDR3 spans 14 residues. Deletions cut 6 bases from V and 4 bases from J, with 15 bases between. Germline assignment: CDR1 LGHNA and CDR2 YSLEER.

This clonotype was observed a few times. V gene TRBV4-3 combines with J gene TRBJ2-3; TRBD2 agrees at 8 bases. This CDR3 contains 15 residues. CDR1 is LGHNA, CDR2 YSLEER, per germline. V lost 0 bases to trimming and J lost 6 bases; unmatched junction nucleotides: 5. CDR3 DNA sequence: TGCGCCAGCAGCCAAGATTACGGGGGGGTGGATACGCAGTATTTT. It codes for CASSQDYGGVDTQYF.

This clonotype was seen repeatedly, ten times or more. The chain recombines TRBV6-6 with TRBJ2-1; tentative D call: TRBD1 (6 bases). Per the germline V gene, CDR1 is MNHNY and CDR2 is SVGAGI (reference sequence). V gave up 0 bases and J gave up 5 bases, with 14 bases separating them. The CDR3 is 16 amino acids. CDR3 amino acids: CASSYSQQGKDNEQFF. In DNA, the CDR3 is TGTGCCAGCAGTTACTCACAACAGGGTAAAGACAATGAGCAGTTCTTC.